This TCR beta chain was obtained from a study of T cells after yellow fever vaccination. From the 5' RACE reads, TCRdb called clonotypes with MiXCR, one entry per CDR3 protein. The table has some 560,000 distinct CDR3 sequences, about 19% seen once; the top ten hold around an eighth. There are 14 residues in the CDR3. From germline, CDR1 is SGHTA and CDR2 FQGNSA. V was cut by 2 bases and J by 7 bases, with 12 bases left in between. This clonotype appeared a few times. The sample here was PBMCs, taken 15 days after the yellow fever booster vaccination. The chain couples TRBV7-2 to TRBJ2-1, with D unresolved. This TCR was recovered from a young man who received the YFV17D yellow fever vaccine. In DNA, the CDR3 is TGTGCCAGCAGCTTAATGGGCGCTTCGAATGAGCAGTTCTTC. It specifies CASSLMGASNEQFF. Complete variable domain (other parts from reference TRBV7-2 and TRBJ2-1): GAGVSQSPSNKVTEKGKDVELRCDPISGHTALYWYRQSLGQGLEFLIYFQGNSAPDKSGLPSDRFSAERTGGSVSTLTIQRTQQEDSAVYLCASSLMGASNEQFFGPGTRLTVL.